The sequence of this T cell receptor beta chain was determined in a study of cytomegalovirus exposure and HLA in healthy donors. J lost 2 bases, V lost 3 bases, and 6 bases had no gene match. The germline V gene has CDR1 MDHEN and CDR2 SYDVKM. This CDR3 comprises 16 residues. Broader study findings: Investigators reported around 150 TCR beta chains as tied to cytomegalovirus. In a later analysis, specific HLA alleles were associated with around 17,000 TCR beta sequences at a 0.05 false discovery rate. Upon later analysis, TCR association rates were observed to vary by HLA locus, being highest for DRB1 and lowest for HLA-C. It was reported in a later analysis that an Asian-associated ancestry cluster showed fewer N-insertions than the approximately 670-donor mean.

This clone was found a few times. Its antigen remains unknown. 13 Jbeta primers and 60 Vbeta primers were used for the PCR. Profiled with immunoSEQ multiplex PCR; TCRdb holds only in-frame clones, not every one. The sample includes more than 75,000 clones, approximately 84% of them seen just once. The specimen was PBMCs. This sequence joins TRBV28 and TRBJ2-3; 9 nucleotides align to TRBD2. This sequence originates from a woman aged 18-29 years in good health and CMV-seropositive. The CDR3 protein is CASSFWASGNTDTQYF. The CDR3 region has the DNA TGTGCCAGCAGTTTTTGGGCTAGCGGGAACACAGATACGCAGTATTTT.